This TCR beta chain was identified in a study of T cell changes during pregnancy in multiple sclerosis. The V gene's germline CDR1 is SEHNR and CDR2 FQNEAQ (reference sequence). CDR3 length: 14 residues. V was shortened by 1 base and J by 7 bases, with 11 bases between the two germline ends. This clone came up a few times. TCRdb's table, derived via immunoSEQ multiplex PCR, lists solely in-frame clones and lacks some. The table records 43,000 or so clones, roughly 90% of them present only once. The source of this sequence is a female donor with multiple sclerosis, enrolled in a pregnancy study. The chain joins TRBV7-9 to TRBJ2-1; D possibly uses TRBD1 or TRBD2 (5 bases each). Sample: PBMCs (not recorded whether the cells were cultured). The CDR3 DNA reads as TGTGCCAGCAGCTTAGGGTTGGGGGTGAATGAGCAGTTCTTC. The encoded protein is CASSLGLGVNEQFF.